A selection of T cell receptor beta chains follows, all from one sample in a study of blood T cells in healthy people across ages. TCRdb reprocessed the 5' RACE reads with MiXCR, giving one entry per CDR3 protein. The data contain about 720,000 distinct CDR3 sequences, approximately 25% of them singletons. A further study also used this sample, focusing on T cells of mothers and their children.

The sample taken for sequencing was blood. These receptors all stem from a boy under 18 in good health. Each CDR3 is given with its conserved first and last residue.

v_gene,j_gene,CDR3aa
TRBV6-1,TRBJ2-2,CASTTPGQATVSTQNTGELFF
TRBV14,TRBJ1-4,CASSPTGALEKLFF
TRBV7-2,TRBJ1-4,CASSLRPMRTNEKLFF
TRBV10-3,TRBJ2-3,CAITSSGASTDTQYF
TRBV5-1,TRBJ1-2,CASSFWTDAQKYGYTF
TRBV18,TRBJ1-2,CASSLMGSDYGYTF
TRBV20-1,TRBJ2-5,CSADQGETQYF
TRBV28,TRBJ2-4,CASSLDSGGQNIQYF
TRBV29-1,TRBJ1-1,CSVAVVGEAFF
TRBV24-1,TRBJ2-4,CATASQGGKNIQYF
TRBV7-2,TRBJ2-3,CASSLSGPRSTDTQYF
TRBV20-1,TRBJ2-3,CSARDLFTDTQYF
TRBV18,TRBJ2-1,CASSPPQGNEQFF
TRBV7-8,TRBJ1-2,CASSLGTGIDGYTF
TRBV7-9,TRBJ1-1,CASSLQGPNTGAFF
TRBV20-1,TRBJ2-5,CSARDAARQETQYF
TRBV20-1,TRBJ2-5,CSASWEAQYF
TRBV7-9,TRBJ2-1,CASSWSGAYNEQFF
TRBV29-1,TRBJ2-5,CSVEEYGGSEGQYF
TRBV7-3,TRBJ2-3,CASSFRLAPDTQYF
TRBV28,TRBJ2-5,CASSAGYGVAKTQYF
TRBV6-2/TRBV6-3,-,CASTRDRQETQYF
TRBV27,TRBJ1-1,CASSLRWERNTEAFF
TRBV12-3/TRBV12-4,TRBJ1-2,CASSFLGGGQANYGYTF
TRBV7-2,TRBJ1-2,CASSFHGTGRYYRYTF
TRBV11-1,TRBJ2-5,CASSLDDRQETQYF
TRBV9,TRBJ2-1,CASSVGGDYNEQFF
TRBV27,TRBJ2-1,CASSLGLAGGVNEQFF
TRBV6-6,TRBJ2-5,CASSGLGVGQTQYF